This TCR beta chain derives from a study of spatial heterogeneity in lung cancer. Study-wide context: When follow-up PBMC samples existed, they were sequenced (at a median of roughly 2 years after resection). For the average unique TCR and UMI combination, more than eight occurrences appeared in raw reads. Study-wide results and limits: At resection, ubiquitous expanded tumor TCRs appeared in blood more than at follow-up.

This clonotype was recorded a few times. Its matching antigen is unknown. TCRdb re-analysed the 5' RACE reads in MiXCR, keeping a single row per CDR3 protein. The sample contains roughly 110,000 distinct CDR3 sequences, roughly a tenth of which appear only once. Time point given: blood at routine non-recurrence follow-up after resection. Sequencing covered unsorted whole RNA taken from tumor, nontumor lung or frozen PBMC. The CDR3 loop spans 16 amino acids. With V trimmed by 3 bases and J by 8 bases, 13 bases remained unmatched. Per germline, CDR1 ENHRY and CDR2 SYGVKD. This sequence joins TRBV10-3 and TRBJ2-1; 7 nucleotides line up with TRBD2. The material sequenced was PBMCs, taken at follow-up. The TCR was taken from a female donor with early-stage non-small cell lung cancer. The CDR3 reads CAISEGGRGTIDEQFF. The CDR3 DNA reads TGTGCCATCAGTGAAGGCGGGAGAGGGACTATTGATGAGCAGTTCTTC.